Listed below are T cell receptor beta chains from one sample, sequenced in a study of spatial heterogeneity in lung cancer. One entry per CDR3 protein, called by TCRdb with MiXCR from the 5' RACE reads. The sample has over 5,000 distinct CDR3 sequences, roughly 8.2% seen once. Source: lung tumor tissue, taken at surgery. The receptors come from a female donor with early-stage non-small cell lung cancer. Both conserved end residues are part of each CDR3. The order of the fields is D gene, J gene, clone size, V gene, CDR3 DNA, CDR3 protein. A D gene is named only where the DNA matches it firmly. For some rows the clone size is stated as once, few or many, or as a class when expanded; others skip it.

D: NA
J: TRBJ2-3
size: NA
V: TRBV3-1
DNA: TGTGCCAGCAGCCGGCGAAGGGCGCAGAGCACAGATACGCAGTATTTT
CDR3: CASSRRRAQSTDTQYF

D: TRBD2
J: TRBJ2-7
size: medium-sized
V: TRBV30
DNA: TGTGCCTGGAGTGATAGCGGGAGAGGTAACGAGCAGTACTTC
CDR3: CAWSDSGRGNEQYF

D: NA
J: TRBJ2-7
size: many
V: TRBV3-1
DNA: TGTGCCAGCAGCCAAGATGTCGGCGGGTCCTACGAGCAGTACTTC
CDR3: CASSQDVGGSYEQYF

D: TRBD2
J: TRBJ2-5
size: NA
V: TRBV19
DNA: TGTGCCAGTAGTATCAGAAGCGGGGGGAAACAAGAGACCCAGTACTTC
CDR3: CASSIRSGGKQETQYF

D: TRBD1
J: TRBJ2-2
size: many
V: TRBV7-9
DNA: TGTGCCAGCAGCTTACAACAGGGGATGGCCGGGGAGCTGTTTTTT
CDR3: CASSLQQGMAGELFF

D: NA
J: TRBJ2-5
size: many
V: TRBV14
DNA: TGTGCCAGCAGCCCTGGGTCTGAAGAGACCCAGTACTTC
CDR3: CASSPGSEETQYF

D: TRBD2
J: TRBJ2-1
size: NA
V: TRBV4-1
DNA: TGCGCCAGCAGCCACACGAGCGGGGGGGACCCCTACAATGAGCAGTTCTTC
CDR3: CASSHTSGGDPYNEQFF

D: NA
J: TRBJ2-1
size: many
V: TRBV9
DNA: TGTGCCAGCAGCGTAGGGGAACTCTGGGGGTACAATGAGCAGTTCTTC
CDR3: CASSVGELWGYNEQFF

D: NA
J: TRBJ2-4
size: NA
V: TRBV20-1
DNA: TGCAGTGCTATACAACAGGGAAACATTCAGTACTTC
CDR3: CSAIQQGNIQYF

D: TRBD1
J: TRBJ1-1
size: medium-sized
V: TRBV7-6
DNA: TGTGCCAGCAGGACAGGGTTGGGGGACACTGAAGCTTTCTTT
CDR3: CASRTGLGDTEAFF

D: NA
J: TRBJ1-1
size: medium-sized
V: TRBV12-5
DNA: TGTGCTAGTGGTAACCGGGAGCTAAACACTGAAGCTTTCTTT
CDR3: CASGNRELNTEAFF

D: NA
J: TRBJ2-1
size: medium-sized
V: TRBV6-2/TRBV6-3
DNA: TGTGCCAGCACCATGGGACCCAGAATCCTGAATGAGCAGTTCTTC
CDR3: CASTMGPRILNEQFF

D: TRBD2
J: TRBJ2-1
size: many
V: TRBV27
DNA: TGTGCCAGCAGTTTAGCGGGGGGCCTGGATGAGCAGTTCTTC
CDR3: CASSLAGGLDEQFF

D: NA
J: TRBJ2-7
size: medium-sized
V: TRBV27
DNA: TGTGCCAGCAGGCCCTATACGTCCTACGAGCAGTACTTC
CDR3: CASRPYTSYEQYF

D: TRBD1
J: TRBJ2-5
size: many
V: TRBV11-2
DNA: TGTGCCAGCAGCCCCGACGGACAGGGACGGGAGACCCAGTACTTC
CDR3: CASSPDGQGRETQYF

D: TRBD2
J: TRBJ2-7
size: NA
V: TRBV27
DNA: TGTGCCAGCAGTTTCTCCGGACTAGCGGGGGCCTACGAGCAGTACTTC
CDR3: CASSFSGLAGAYEQYF

D: TRBD2
J: TRBJ2-5
size: medium-sized
V: TRBV7-3
DNA: TGTGCCAGCAGCCCAGCGGGGGGGCTAGAGACCCAGTACTTC
CDR3: CASSPAGGLETQYF

D: TRBD1
J: TRBJ2-4
size: NA
V: TRBV19
DNA: TGTGCCAGTACCCCGGGACAGGTCAAAAACATTCAGTACTTC
CDR3: CASTPGQVKNIQYF

D: TRBD2
J: TRBJ2-7
size: NA
V: TRBV4-2
DNA: TGTGCCAGCAGCCTGGAGGGACTAGGGTCTTACGAGCAGTACTTC
CDR3: CASSLEGLGSYEQYF

D: TRBD2
J: TRBJ2-1
size: medium-sized
V: TRBV10-3
DNA: TGTGCCACCGCCGGTAGGGACAGGGGACTAGCGGGAGTCCAGGAGCAGTTCTTC
CDR3: CATAGRDRGLAGVQEQFF

D: TRBD1
J: TRBJ1-1
size: few
V: TRBV7-2
DNA: TGTGCCAGCAGCTTAGGAGGGACAGCCGAAGCTTTCTTT
CDR3: CASSLGGTAEAFF

D: TRBD2
J: TRBJ2-5
size: medium-sized
V: TRBV20-1
DNA: TGCAGTGCTAGAGATCTTGGACTAGCGTCCGGTTGGGAGACCCAGTACTTC
CDR3: CSARDLGLASGWETQYF

D: TRBD1
J: TRBJ1-5
size: many
V: TRBV6-2/TRBV6-3
DNA: TGTGCCAGCAGGCTTCGACAGGGGGCTTTGCAGCCCCAGCATTTT
CDR3: CASRLRQGALQPQHF

D: TRBD1
J: TRBJ2-2
size: medium-sized
V: TRBV7-2
DNA: TGTGCCAGCCGGGACAGGGGGGGCACCGGGGAGCTGTTTTTT
CDR3: CASRDRGGTGELFF

D: TRBD1
J: TRBJ2-1
size: medium-sized
V: TRBV6-5
DNA: TGTGCCAGCAGGCCGACAGGGAAGGGATACAATGAGCAGTTCTTC
CDR3: CASRPTGKGYNEQFF

D: NA
J: TRBJ1-4
size: medium-sized
V: TRBV20-1
DNA: TGCAGTGCTACCCCGCCTGTGGCTGGGGAAAAACTGTTTTTT
CDR3: CSATPPVAGEKLFF

D: TRBD2
J: TRBJ2-3
size: many
V: TRBV18
DNA: TGTGCCAGCTCACAACTAGCGGGGGGCGAGACAGATACGCAGTATTTT
CDR3: CASSQLAGGETDTQYF

D: NA
J: TRBJ1-1
size: few
V: TRBV5-1
DNA: TGCGCCAGCAGCTTCCAGGGCGGCACTGAAGCTTTCTTT
CDR3: CASSFQGGTEAFF

D: NA
J: TRBJ1-1
size: NA
V: TRBV6-6
DNA: TGTGCCAGCAGTCAGGTGAACACTGAAGCTTTCTTT
CDR3: CASSQVNTEAFF